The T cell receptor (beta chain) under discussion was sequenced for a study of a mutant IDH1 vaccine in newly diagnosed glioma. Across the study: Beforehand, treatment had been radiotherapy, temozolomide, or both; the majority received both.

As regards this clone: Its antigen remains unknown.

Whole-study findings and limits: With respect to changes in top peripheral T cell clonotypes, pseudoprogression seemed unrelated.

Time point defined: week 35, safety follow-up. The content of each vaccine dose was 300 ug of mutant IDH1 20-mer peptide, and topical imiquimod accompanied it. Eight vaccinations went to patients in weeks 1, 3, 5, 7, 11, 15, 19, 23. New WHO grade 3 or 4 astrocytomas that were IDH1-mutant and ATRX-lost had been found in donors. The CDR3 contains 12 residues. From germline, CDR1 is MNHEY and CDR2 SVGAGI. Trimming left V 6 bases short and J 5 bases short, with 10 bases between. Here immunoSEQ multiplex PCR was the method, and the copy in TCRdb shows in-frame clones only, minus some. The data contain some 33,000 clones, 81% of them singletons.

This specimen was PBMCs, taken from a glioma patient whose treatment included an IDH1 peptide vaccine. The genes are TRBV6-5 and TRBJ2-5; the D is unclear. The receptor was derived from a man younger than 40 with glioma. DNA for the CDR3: TGTGCCAGCAGCTCACTGGGGGAGACCCAGTACTTC. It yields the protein CASSSLGETQYF.